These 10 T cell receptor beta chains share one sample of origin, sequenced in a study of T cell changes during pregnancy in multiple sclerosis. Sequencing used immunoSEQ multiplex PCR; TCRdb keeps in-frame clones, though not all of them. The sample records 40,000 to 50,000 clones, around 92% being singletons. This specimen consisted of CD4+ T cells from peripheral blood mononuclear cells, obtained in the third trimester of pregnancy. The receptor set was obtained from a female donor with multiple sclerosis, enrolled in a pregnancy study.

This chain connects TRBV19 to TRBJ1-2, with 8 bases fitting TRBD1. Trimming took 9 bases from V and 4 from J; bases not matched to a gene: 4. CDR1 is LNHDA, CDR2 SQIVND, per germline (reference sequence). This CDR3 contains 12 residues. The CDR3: CASLDRGYGYTF. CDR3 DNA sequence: TGTGCCAGCCTCGACAGGGGCTATGGCTACACCTTC. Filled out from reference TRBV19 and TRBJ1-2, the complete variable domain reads DGGITQSPKYLFRKEGQNVTLSCEQNLNHDAMYWYRQDPGQGLRLIYYSQIVNDFQKGDIAEGYSVSREKKESFPLTVTSAQKNPTAFYLCASLDRGYGYTFGSGTRLTVV.

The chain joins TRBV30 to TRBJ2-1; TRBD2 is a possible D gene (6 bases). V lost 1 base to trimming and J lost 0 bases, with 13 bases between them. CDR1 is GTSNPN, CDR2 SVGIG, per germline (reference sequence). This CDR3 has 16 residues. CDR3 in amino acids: CAWSALGLPSYNEQFF. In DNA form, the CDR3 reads TGTGCCTGGAGTGCCCTAGGACTACCCTCCTACAATGAGCAGTTCTTC.

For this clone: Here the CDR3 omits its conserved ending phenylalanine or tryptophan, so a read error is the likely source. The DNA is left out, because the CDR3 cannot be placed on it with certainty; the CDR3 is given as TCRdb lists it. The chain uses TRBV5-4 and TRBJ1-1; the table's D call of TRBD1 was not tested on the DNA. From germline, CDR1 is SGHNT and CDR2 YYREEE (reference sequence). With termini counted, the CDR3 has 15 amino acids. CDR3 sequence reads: CASSFYGTATEKAWV.

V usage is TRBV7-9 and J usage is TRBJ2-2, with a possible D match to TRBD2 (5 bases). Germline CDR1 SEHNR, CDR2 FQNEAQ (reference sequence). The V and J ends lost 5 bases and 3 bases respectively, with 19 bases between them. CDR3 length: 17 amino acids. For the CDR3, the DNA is TGTGCCAGCAGCCCGGGGTCCCGTGGGCTCCACACCGGGGAGCTGTTTTTT. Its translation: CASSPGSRGLHTGELFF.

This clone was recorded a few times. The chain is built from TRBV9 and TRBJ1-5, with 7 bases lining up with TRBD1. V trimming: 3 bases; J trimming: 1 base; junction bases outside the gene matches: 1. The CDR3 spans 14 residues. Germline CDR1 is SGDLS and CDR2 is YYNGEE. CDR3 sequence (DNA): TGTGCCAGCAGCGAGACAGGGAGCAATCAGCCCCAGCATTTT. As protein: CASSETGSNQPQHF.

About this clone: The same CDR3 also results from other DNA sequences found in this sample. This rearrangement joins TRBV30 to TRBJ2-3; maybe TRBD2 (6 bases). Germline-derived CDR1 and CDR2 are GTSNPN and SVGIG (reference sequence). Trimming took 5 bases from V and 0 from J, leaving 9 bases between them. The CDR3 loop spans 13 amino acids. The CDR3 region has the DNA TGTGCCTGGTCAGCGGGTAGCACAGATACGCAGTATTTT. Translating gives CAWSAGSTDTQYF.

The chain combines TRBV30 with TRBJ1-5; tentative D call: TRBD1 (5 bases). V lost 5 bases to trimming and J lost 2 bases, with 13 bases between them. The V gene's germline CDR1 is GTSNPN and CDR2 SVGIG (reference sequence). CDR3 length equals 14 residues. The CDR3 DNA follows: TGTGCCTGGGACCATGGACAAGGCAATCAGCCCCAGCATTTT. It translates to CAWDHGQGNQPQHF.

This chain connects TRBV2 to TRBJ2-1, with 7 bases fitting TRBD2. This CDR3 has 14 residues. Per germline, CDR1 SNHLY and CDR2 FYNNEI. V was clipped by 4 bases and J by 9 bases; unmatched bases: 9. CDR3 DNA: TGTGCCAGCAGTGTATTACGGGAGCGGGGTGAGCAGTTCTTC. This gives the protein CASSVLRERGEQFF.

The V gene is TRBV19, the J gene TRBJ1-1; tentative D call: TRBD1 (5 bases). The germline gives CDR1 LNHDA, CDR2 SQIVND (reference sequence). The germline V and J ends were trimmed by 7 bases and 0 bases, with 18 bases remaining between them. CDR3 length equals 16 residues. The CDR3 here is CASTSDPGLLNTEAFF. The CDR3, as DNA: TGTGCCAGTACGTCCGACCCAGGGCTCTTGAACACTGAAGCTTTCTTT. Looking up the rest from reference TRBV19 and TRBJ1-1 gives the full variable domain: DGGITQSPKYLFRKEGQNVTLSCEQNLNHDAMYWYRQDPGQGLRLIYYSQIVNDFQKGDIAEGYSVSREKKESFPLTVTSAQKNPTAFYLCASTSDPGLLNTEAFFGQGTRLTVV.

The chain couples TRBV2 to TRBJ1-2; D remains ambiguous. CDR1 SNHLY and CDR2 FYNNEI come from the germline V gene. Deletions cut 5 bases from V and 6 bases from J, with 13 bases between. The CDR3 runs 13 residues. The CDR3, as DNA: TGTGCCAGCAGTTACAGATCCGAGAATGGCTACACCTTC. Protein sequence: CASSYRSENGYTF.